This T cell receptor (beta chain) was profiled in a study of neurological immune-mediated disorders. Looking at the study overall: Of roughly 34 multiple sclerosis patients, some 30 were relapsing-remitting and 3 secondary progressive. Study-wide results and limits: On phylogenetic grouping, the repertoires of 18 of 34 multiple sclerosis patients fell within one related-CDR3 cluster, constituting a possible signature.

Each TCR transcript was tagged with a 10-nucleotide random UMI during 5'RACE. TCRdb independently ran MiXCR on the 5' RACE reads; one entry per CDR3 protein. Of about 80,000 distinct CDR3 sequences in the sample, 5.8% were seen once. Germline V lookup: CDR1 DFQATT, CDR2 SNEGSKA (reference sequence). This CDR3 region has 14 residues. Trimming took 1 base from V and 1 from J, leaving 10 bases between them. Concerning this clonotype: Its matching antigen is unknown.

Regarding time point: longitudinal time-point 2. The chain links TRBV20-1 to TRBJ1-2, with D possibly matching TRBD1 (6 bases). This TCR came from a woman in her sixties with multiple sclerosis. The sequenced sample was PBMCs. As DNA, the CDR3 is TGCAGTGCTAGAGGCGGACAGATTAACTATGGCTACACCTTC. It is translated as CSARGGQINYGYTF.